Listed below are T cell receptor beta chains from one sample, sequenced in a study of T cell responses to AZD1222 COVID-19 vaccine. Profiled with immunoSEQ multiplex PCR; TCRdb holds only in-frame clones, not every one. The sample has around 100,000 clones; around 92% are singletons. The sequences come from peripheral blood, collected on day 0 of AZD1222 vaccination. Receptors originate from an adult in good health. The CDR3 runs from the conserved cysteine through the conserved F or W. A D gene is named only where the DNA matches it firmly. Rows give clone size only sometimes, using once, few, many, or a class for an expanded clone.

>-|TRBJ2-3|TRBV7-2|-
TGTGCCAGCAGCTTAGGGATCTCCACAGATACGCAGTATTTT
CASSLGISTDTQYF
>-|TRBJ2-2|TRBV9|-
TGTGCCAGCAGCGTAGCCGGGATTGACGGGGAGCTGTTTTTT
CASSVAGIDGELFF
>TRBD2|TRBJ2-5|TRBV5-1|-
TGCGCCAGCAGCGTTGGACTAGCGGGAAAGGGGGAGACCCAGTACTTC
CASSVGLAGKGETQYF
>TRBD1|TRBJ1-6|TRBV5-8|-
TGTGCCAGCAGCTTGGGGACAGGGGGTTATAATTCACCCCTCCACTTT
CASSLGTGGYNSPLHF
>-|TRBJ1-6|TRBV28|-
TGTGCCAGCAGTTTAGTTCGGGTCCAGGGTGACGGTCCTTATAATTCACCCCTCCACTTT
CASSLVRVQGDGPYNSPLHF
>TRBD1|TRBJ2-5|TRBV2|-
TGTGCCAGCGGGGTCCAGGGGGCGCAAGGGGAGACCCAGTACTTC
CASGVQGAQGETQYF
>TRBD2|TRBJ2-2|TRBV9|-
TGTGCCAGCAGCCCCCTGACTAGCAGGAACACCGGGGAGCTGTTTTTT
CASSPLTSRNTGELFF
>-|TRBJ1-5|TRBV6-5|-
TGTGCCAGCAGCGCAGGGTTCCCTCAGCCCCAGCATTTT
CASSAGFPQPQHF
>-|TRBJ1-2|TRBV28|few
TGTGCCAGCAGAGAGGAAAGCAGAGCTAACTATGGCTACACCTTC
CASREESRANYGYTF
>TRBD2|TRBJ2-7|TRBV7-9|-
TGTGCCAGCAGCGCCTCCCTAGCGGGAGGGCCCCACGAGCAGTACTTC
CASSASLAGGPHEQYF
>-|TRBJ2-7|TRBV27|-
TGTGCCAGCAGTTACAGGGGGGGCGGGTACGAGCAGTACTTC
CASSYRGGGYEQYF
>-|TRBJ2-7|TRBV5-1|-
TGCGCCAGCAGCCGGGACTCTGGATACGAGCAGTACTTC
CASSRDSGYEQYF
>TRBD1|TRBJ1-5|TRBV19|-
TGTGCCAGTAGTACCGGGACAGTGTATAGCAATCAGCCCCAGCATTTT
CASSTGTVYSNQPQHF
>TRBD1|TRBJ2-3|TRBV11-2|-
TGTGCCAGCAGCCTTGACAGGGGACCCACAGATACGCAGTATTTT
CASSLDRGPTDTQYF
>-|TRBJ1-5|TRBV19|-
TGTGCCAGTAGGTTGGACGGGAATCAGCCCCAGCATTTT
CASRLDGNQPQHF
>-|TRBJ1-5|TRBV29-1|-
TGCAGCGTCTCCCCGAGTAAAGGGAATAGCAATCAGCCCCAGCATTTT
CSVSPSKGNSNQPQHF
>-|TRBJ1-1|TRBV7-3|once
TGTGCCAGCAGCGAAAACAGGGACGCTGAAGCTTTCTTT
CASSENRDAEAFF
>TRBD1|TRBJ2-7|TRBV6-6|-
TGTGCCAGCAGTACGATACAGGGGGAATACTACGAGCAGTACTTC
CASSTIQGEYYEQYF
>-|TRBJ2-7|TRBV5-6|-
TGTGCCAGCACCCGGGGGCGGTCCTACGAGCAGTACTTC
CASTRGRSYEQYF
>TRBD2|TRBJ2-2|TRBV7-2|-
TGTGCCAGCAGCTTGATTAGCGGGAGGGATGCCGGGGAGCTGTTTTTT
CASSLISGRDAGELFF
>TRBD2|TRBJ2-3|TRBV6-2/TRBV6-3|-
TGTGCCAGCAGTCCACGGATACTAGCGGGAGACACAGATACGCAGTATTTT
CASSPRILAGDTDTQYF
>-|TRBJ1-5|TRBV5-6|once
TGTGCCAGCAGGTGGGGGCAGAGCAATCAGCCCCAGCATTTT
CASRWGQSNQPQHF
>TRBD1|TRBJ1-2|TRBV27|-
TGTGCCAGCAGTTTCGACAGGGTTGGTGGCTACACCTTC
CASSFDRVGGYTF
>-|TRBJ2-1|TRBV30|once
TGTGCCTGGAGTGGGGACTCCTTCAATGAGCAGTTCTTC
CAWSGDSFNEQFF
>-|TRBJ1-4|TRBV18|once
TGTGCCAGCTCACGTACAGGCGCAACTAATGAAAAACTGTTTTTT
CASSRTGATNEKLFF
>-|TRBJ2-7|TRBV10-3|-
TGTGCCATCAGGGACGGGACCTCCAGGGGCACCTACGAGCAGTACTTC
CAIRDGTSRGTYEQYF
>-|TRBJ2-1|TRBV11-2|-
TGTGCCAGCAGCTTAGCGGGCTGGGGCGGTAATGAGCAGTTCTTC
CASSLAGWGGNEQFF
>TRBD2|TRBJ2-1|TRBV7-2|-
TGTGCCAGCAGCGGGACTAGCGGGGGACACAATGAGCAGTTCTTC
CASSGTSGGHNEQFF
>-|TRBJ1-1|TRBV7-9|-
TGTGCCAGCAGCGTCCATGGTGGTAACACTGAAGCTTTCTTT
CASSVHGGNTEAFF
>-|TRBJ1-5|TRBV28|few
TGTGCCAGCACACTCGGGAGGGGGGCAGGGCAGCCCCAGCATTTT
CASTLGRGAGQPQHF
>TRBD2|TRBJ2-5|TRBV11-2|-
TGTGCCAGCAACATGAACCCTGGGGGGGTGGAGACCCAGTACTTC
CASNMNPGGVETQYF
>TRBD1|TRBJ2-7|TRBV19|-
TGTGCCAGTAGCCCTTTCAGGACAGGGGCCCCTGCTGAGCAGTACTTC
CASSPFRTGAPAEQYF
>-|TRBJ2-5|TRBV2|-
TGTGCCAGCAGACAGCAAGAGACCCAGTACTTC
CASRQQETQYF
>TRBD2|TRBJ2-7|TRBV7-8|-
TGTGCCAGCAGCCCAGGGACTAGCGACTCCTACGAGCAGTACTTC
CASSPGTSDSYEQYF
>TRBD2|TRBJ2-1|TRBV6-5|once
TGTGCCAGCAGCGCCGGGACTAGCGGCCTTAATGAGCAGTTCTTC
CASSAGTSGLNEQFF
>-|TRBJ2-1|TRBV5-1|-
TGCGCCAGCAGCTTGGCACCACCGGGACCCCCGGAGTTCTTC
CASSLAPPGPPEFF
>-|TRBJ2-7|TRBV28|-
TGTGCCAGCGTCCGGAATCCGAGGGGTCCCTACGAGCAGTACTTC
CASVRNPRGPYEQYF
>-|TRBJ2-3|TRBV7-3|-
TGTGCCAGCAGCTTAGGGTTTGGGGATACGCAGTATTTT
CASSLGFGDTQYF
>-|TRBJ2-3|TRBV4-3|-
TGCGCCAGCAGCCAAGATAGGTGGACAGATACGCAGTATTTT
CASSQDRWTDTQYF
>-|TRBJ1-2|TRBV6-1|once
TGTGCCAGCAACCGGGGTCAAAACTATGGCTACACCTTC
CASNRGQNYGYTF
>TRBD1|TRBJ2-7|TRBV11-1|-
TGTGCCAGCAGCTTGACAGGGGCCATGAGCTCCTACGAGCAGTACTTC
CASSLTGAMSSYEQYF
>TRBD1|TRBJ2-5|TRBV18|-
TGTGCCAGCTCACCGGGACAGGGTCGAGAGACCCAGTACTTC
CASSPGQGRETQYF
>-|TRBJ1-1|TRBV14|-
TGTGCCAGCAGCCTGATGGGTACTGAAGCTTTCTTT
CASSLMGTEAFF
>-|TRBJ2-1|TRBV9|-
TGTGCCAGCAGCGTAGCCCCAAGCTCCTACAATGAGCAGTTCTTC
CASSVAPSSYNEQFF
>-|TRBJ2-7|TRBV27|-
TGTGCCAGCAGTAGAGCCGCAGGGTTCCCATCCTACGAGCAGTACTTC
CASSRAAGFPSYEQYF
>TRBD1|TRBJ1-4|TRBV28|-
TGTGCCAGCAGTCAATACGGGACAGGGCTACTCGAAAAACTGTTTTTT
CASSQYGTGLLEKLFF
>-|TRBJ2-3|TRBV11-2|once
TGTGCCAGCAGCTTAGGCCGAGGAAGCACAGATACGCAGTATTTT
CASSLGRGSTDTQYF
>-|TRBJ1-1|TRBV20-1|once
TGCAGTGCTAGTGGGGGTCCTGAAGCTTTCTTT
CSASGGPEAFF
>-|TRBJ1-2|TRBV27|-
TGTGCCAGCAGTTTTTCTGGCATCTATGGCTACACCTTC
CASSFSGIYGYTF
>-|TRBJ2-1|TRBV27|-
TGTGCCAGCAGTCCTGACCCCGGGACGGAGGGTAGCGAGAGGAACAATGAGCAGTTCTTC
CASSPDPGTEGSERNNEQFF
>TRBD2|TRBJ2-3|TRBV2|-
TGTGCCAGCAGTGAAGCGGGGGGGAACGTTGATACGCAGTATTTT
CASSEAGGNVDTQYF
>TRBD2|TRBJ2-1|TRBV9|-
TGTGCCAGCAGCGTTTCCACAGCGGGAGGCTACAATGAGCAGTTCTTC
CASSVSTAGGYNEQFF
>TRBD2|TRBJ2-2|TRBV7-2|-
TGTGCCAGCAGCCCCCGGCGTTTGAGCGGGAGTAACACCGGGGAGCTGTTTTTT
CASSPRRLSGSNTGELFF
>TRBD1|TRBJ1-1|TRBV10-3|-
TGTGCCATCAGTCCAGCGACAGGGTCGAACACTGAAGCTTTCTTT
CAISPATGSNTEAFF
>-|TRBJ1-3|TRBV6-5|-
TGTGCCACCTTTGACAGGAGCTCTGGAAACACCATATATTTT
CATFDRSSGNTIYF